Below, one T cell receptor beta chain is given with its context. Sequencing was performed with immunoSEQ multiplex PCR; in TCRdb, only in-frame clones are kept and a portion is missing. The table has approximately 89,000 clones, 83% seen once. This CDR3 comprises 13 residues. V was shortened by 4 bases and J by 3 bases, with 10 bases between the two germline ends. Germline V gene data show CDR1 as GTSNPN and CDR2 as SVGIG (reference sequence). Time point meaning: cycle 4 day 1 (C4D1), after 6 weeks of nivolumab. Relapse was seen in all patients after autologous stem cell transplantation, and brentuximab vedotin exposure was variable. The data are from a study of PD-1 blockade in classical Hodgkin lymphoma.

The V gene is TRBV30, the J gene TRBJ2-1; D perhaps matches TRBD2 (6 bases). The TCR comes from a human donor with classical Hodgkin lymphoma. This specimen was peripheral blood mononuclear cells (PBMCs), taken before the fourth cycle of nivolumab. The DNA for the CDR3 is TGTGCCTGGACCCCGGACTACTACAATGAGCAGTTCTTC. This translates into CAWTPDYYNEQFF.